This T cell receptor beta chain is from a study of PD-1 blockade in classical Hodgkin lymphoma. Overall study findings and caveats: A reduction in baseline TCR diversity was reportedly seen in newly diagnosed patients relative to healthy donors.

The time point was: cycle 4 day 1 (C4D1), after 6 weeks of nivolumab. No patient escaped relapse after autologous stem cell transplantation, and brentuximab vedotin exposure varied. Per germline, CDR1 MDHEN and CDR2 SYDVKM. This CDR3 contains 17 residues. Trimming removed 4 bases from V and 1 base from J; junction bases left unmatched: 6. About this clone itself: Antigen unknown.

The assay was immunoSEQ multiplex PCR, and TCRdb's table has in-frame clones only and misses some. The sample consists of some 20,000 clones, around 81% of them appearing once. Sequenced here: peripheral blood mononuclear cells (PBMCs), sampled before the fourth cycle of nivolumab. The origin of this receptor is a human donor with classical Hodgkin lymphoma. The V gene is TRBV28, the J gene TRBJ1-4; 10 bases line up with TRBD1. The CDR3 DNA is TGTGCCAGCAGTTCGGGGACAGGGGTGGGAACTAATGAAAAACTGTTTTTT. It translates to CASSSGTGVGTNEKLFF.